This T cell receptor (beta chain) is from a study of T cell responses to AZD1222 COVID-19 vaccine. Whole-study findings and limits: The span of vaccine-associated CD4 TCRs extended across spike, with dominance at 160-218 and 743-854. Clonal diversity may have been underestimated, and the donors were mostly white British, with more females than males. Of the AZD1222 recipients, only 5 or 6 were seropositive at baseline.

Method: immunoSEQ multiplex PCR; TCRdb's copy keeps in-frame clones and lacks some. The profile covers some 130,000 clones, with approximately 91% appearing a single time and around 0.99% taken by the ten largest. To note about this clone: Its antigen is still unknown.

The CDR3 covers 17 residues. V dropped 3 bases and J dropped 0 bases, with 18 bases sitting between them. Germline V lookup: CDR1 ENHRY, CDR2 SYGVKD. Pooled in the analysis were second doses at about 4 or about 12 weeks. The receptor's source is an adult who received the AZD1222 COVID-19 vaccine. The V call is TRBV10-3, the J call TRBJ2-7; D might be TRBD2 (6 bases). The sample in question was peripheral blood, obtained 28 days after the second AZD1222 dose. Here the CDR3 reads CAISDHPLAESSYEQYF. CDR3 in DNA: TGTGCCATCAGTGATCACCCCTTAGCGGAGAGCTCCTACGAGCAGTACTTC.